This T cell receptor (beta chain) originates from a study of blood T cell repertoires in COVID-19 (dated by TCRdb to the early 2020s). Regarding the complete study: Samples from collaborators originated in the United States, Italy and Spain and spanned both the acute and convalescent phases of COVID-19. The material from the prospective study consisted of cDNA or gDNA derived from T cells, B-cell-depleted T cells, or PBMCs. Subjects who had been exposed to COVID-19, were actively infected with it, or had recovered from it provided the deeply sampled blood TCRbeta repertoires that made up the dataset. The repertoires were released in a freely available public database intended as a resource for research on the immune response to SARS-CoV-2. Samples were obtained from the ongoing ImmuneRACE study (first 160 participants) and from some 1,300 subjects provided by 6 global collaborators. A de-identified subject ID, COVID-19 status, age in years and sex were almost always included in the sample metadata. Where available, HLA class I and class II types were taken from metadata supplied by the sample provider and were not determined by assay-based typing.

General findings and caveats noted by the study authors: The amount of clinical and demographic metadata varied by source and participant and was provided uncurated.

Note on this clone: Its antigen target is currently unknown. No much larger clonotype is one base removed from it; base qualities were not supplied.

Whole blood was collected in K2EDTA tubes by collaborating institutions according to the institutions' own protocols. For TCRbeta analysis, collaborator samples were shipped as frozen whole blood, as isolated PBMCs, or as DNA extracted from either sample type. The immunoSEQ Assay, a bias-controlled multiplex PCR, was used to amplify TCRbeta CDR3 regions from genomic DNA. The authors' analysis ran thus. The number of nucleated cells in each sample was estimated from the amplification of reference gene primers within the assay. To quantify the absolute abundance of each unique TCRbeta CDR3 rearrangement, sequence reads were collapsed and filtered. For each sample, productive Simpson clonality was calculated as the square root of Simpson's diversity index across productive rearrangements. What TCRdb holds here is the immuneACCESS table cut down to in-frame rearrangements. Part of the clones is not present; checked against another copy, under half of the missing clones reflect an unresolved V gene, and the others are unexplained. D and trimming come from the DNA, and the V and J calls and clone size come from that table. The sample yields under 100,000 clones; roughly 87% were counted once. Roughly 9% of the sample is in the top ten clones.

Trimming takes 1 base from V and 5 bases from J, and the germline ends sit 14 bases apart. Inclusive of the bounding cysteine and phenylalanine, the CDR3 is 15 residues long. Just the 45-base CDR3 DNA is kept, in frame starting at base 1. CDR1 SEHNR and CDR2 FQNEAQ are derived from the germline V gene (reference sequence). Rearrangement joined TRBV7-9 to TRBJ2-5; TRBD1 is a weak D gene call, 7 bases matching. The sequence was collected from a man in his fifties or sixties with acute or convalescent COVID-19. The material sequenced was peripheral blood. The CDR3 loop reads CASSLGQGLRETQYF. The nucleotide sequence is TGTGCCAGCAGCTTAGGACAGGGACTTAGGGAGACCCAGTACTTC.